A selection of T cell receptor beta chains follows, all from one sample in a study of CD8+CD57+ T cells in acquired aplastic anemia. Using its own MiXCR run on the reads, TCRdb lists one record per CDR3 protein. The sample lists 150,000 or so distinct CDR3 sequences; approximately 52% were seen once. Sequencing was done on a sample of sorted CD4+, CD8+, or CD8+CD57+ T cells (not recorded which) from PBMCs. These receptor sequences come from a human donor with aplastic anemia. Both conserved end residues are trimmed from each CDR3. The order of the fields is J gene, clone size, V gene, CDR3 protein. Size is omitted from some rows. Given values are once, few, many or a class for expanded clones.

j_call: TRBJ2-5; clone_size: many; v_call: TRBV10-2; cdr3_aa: ASGVRGQGTQY
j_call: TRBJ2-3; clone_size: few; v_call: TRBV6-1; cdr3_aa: ASQTSGGSDTQY
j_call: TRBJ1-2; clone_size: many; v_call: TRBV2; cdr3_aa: ASRAAGENYGYT
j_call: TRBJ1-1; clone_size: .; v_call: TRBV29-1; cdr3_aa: SVAQVNTEAF
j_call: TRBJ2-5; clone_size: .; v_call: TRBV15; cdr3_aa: ATSSRLAEGETQY
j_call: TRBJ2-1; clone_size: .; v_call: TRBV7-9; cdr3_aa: ASWDRYNEQF
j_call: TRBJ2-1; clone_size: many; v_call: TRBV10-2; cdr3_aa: ASLGTDSYNEQF
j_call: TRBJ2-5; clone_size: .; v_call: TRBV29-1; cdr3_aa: SVDKSTQETQY
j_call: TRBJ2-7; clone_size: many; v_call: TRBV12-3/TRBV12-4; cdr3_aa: ASSLPRQNSYEQY
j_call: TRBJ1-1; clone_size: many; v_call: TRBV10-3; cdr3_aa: ATEGQGLNTEAF
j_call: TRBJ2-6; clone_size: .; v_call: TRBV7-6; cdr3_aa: ASSPSPQGNLGANVLT
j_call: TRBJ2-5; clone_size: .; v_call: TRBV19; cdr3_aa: ASSKGQVNGETQY
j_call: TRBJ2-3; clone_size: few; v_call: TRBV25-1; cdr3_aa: ASTTGVAPYTDTQY
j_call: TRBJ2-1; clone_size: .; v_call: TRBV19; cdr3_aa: ASSIEGRVSYNEQF
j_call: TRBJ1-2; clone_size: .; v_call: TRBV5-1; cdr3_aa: ASSLTGGERGYT
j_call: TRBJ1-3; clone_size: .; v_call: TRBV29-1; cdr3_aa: SVVAAGSGNTIY
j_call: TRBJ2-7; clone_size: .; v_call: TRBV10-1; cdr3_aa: ASSGGTGSYEQY
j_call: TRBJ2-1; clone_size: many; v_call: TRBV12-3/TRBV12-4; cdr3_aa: ASSFHRNEQF
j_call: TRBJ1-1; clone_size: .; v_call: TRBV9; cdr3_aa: ASSVEEGEAF
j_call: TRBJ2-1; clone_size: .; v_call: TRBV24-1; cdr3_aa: ATSDATPGYNEQF
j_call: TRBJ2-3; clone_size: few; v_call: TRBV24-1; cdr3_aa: ATSASPTSGGDTQY
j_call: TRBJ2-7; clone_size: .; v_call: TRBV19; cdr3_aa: ASSKDGTGGISYEQY
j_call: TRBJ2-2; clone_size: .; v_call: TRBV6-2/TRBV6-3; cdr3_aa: ASSAGFFKGELF
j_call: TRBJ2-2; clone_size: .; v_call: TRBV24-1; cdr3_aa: ATSDPRTPATGELF